Listed here are 5 T cell receptor beta chains from one sample, sequenced in a study of CD8 T cells in ankylosing spondylitis. General study results and limits: A TCR beta motif made of about eight highly homologous variants seemed typical of ankylosing spondylitis blood.

The antigens these receptors bind are not known. MiXCR, run by TCRdb on the 5' RACE reads, gives a single entry per CDR3 protein. The repertoire holds around 770,000 distinct CDR3 sequences, with around 17% as singletons. Sequenced input: blood, either unsorted or a sorted T cell fraction (not recorded which). These receptors all come from a male donor with ankylosing spondylitis.

This clonotype was detected only a few times. An end of the junction differs from the germline gene, which may be a read error. The CDR3 DNA reads as TGTGCCAGCAGTTCCCGGGGCTCCGACAATGAGCAGTTCTTC. This gives the protein CASSSRGSDNEQFF. The chain recombines TRBV6-5 with TRBJ2-1, with D perhaps being TRBD1 or TRBD2 (5 bases each). This CDR3 is built from 14 residues. Germline CDR1 MNHEY, CDR2 SVGAGI.

This chain uses TRBV28 with TRBJ2-1; 12 bases line up with TRBD2. This CDR3 spans 15 amino acids. V lost 5 bases and J lost 9; bases outside the gene matches: 8. Germline CDR1 is MDHEN and CDR2 is SYDVKM. In nucleotides, the CDR3 is TGTGCCAGCAGTGAACTAGCGGGAGGCGCTTTTGAGCAGTTCTTC. Amino acids: CASSELAGGAFEQFF.

The chain joins TRBV11-2 to TRBJ2-1; the match to TRBD2 covers 9 bases. CDR1 and CDR2 (germline): SGHAT, FQNNGV. The V gene end was trimmed by 0 bases and the J gene end by 4 bases; junction bases not matched to a gene: 10. This CDR3 is 18 amino acids long. The DNA for the CDR3 is TGTGCCAGCAGCTTAGATCAGACGCTAGCGGGGTGGTACAATGAGCAGTTCTTC. It translates to CASSLDQTLAGWYNEQFF. Full variable domain (rest looked up from reference TRBV11-2 and TRBJ2-1): EAGVAQSPRYKIIEKRQSVAFWCNPISGHATLYWYQQILGQGPKLLIQFQNNGVVDDSQLPKDRFSAERLKGVDSTLKIQPAKLEDSAVYLCASSLDQTLAGWYNEQFFGPGTRLTVL.

V gene TRBV28 combines with J gene TRBJ2-5; the D gene is possibly TRBD1 (5 bases). The CDR3 totals 13 residues. V was shortened by 10 bases and J by 5 bases, with 17 bases between the two germline ends. The V gene's germline CDR1 is MDHEN and CDR2 SYDVKM. CDR3 in amino acids: CATRERSGETQYF. The DNA for the CDR3 is TGTGCCACCAGGGAACGGTCCGGGGAGACCCAGTACTTC.

This clonotype was picked up a small number of times. The chain combines TRBV12-3 or TRBV12-4 with TRBJ1-1; tentatively, D is TRBD1 (5 bases). The V end lost 6 bases, the J end lost 6 bases, and 17 bases lay between the germline ends. This CDR3 contains 14 residues. CDR3 sequence reads: CASSLKGGEAEAFF. CDR3 DNA sequence: TGTGCCAGCAGCTTGAAAGGAGGGGAGGCTGAAGCTTTCTTT.